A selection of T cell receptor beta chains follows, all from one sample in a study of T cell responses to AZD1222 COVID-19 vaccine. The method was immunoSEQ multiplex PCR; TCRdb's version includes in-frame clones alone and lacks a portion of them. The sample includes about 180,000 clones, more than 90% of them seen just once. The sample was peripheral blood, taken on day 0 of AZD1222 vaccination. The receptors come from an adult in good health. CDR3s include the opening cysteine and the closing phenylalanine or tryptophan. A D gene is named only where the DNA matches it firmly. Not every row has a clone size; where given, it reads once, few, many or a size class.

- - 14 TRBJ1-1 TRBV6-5 CASSLSPPNTEAFF TGTGCCAGCAGTCTATCTCCACCGAACACTGAAGCTTTCTTT
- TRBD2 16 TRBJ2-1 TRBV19 CASSIRTSGRYNEQFF TGTGCCAGTAGCATCCGGACTAGCGGGAGGTACAATGAGCAGTTCTTC
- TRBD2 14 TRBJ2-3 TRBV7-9 CASSNWGGADTQYF TGTGCCAGCAGCAACTGGGGAGGGGCAGATACGCAGTATTTT
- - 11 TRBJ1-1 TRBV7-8 CASRLFTEAFF TGTGCCAGCAGGTTGTTCACTGAAGCTTTCTTT
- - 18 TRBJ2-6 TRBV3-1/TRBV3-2 CASSQGEGRLSGANVLTF TGTGCCAGCAGCCAAGGGGAAGGCAGATTGTCTGGGGCCAACGTCCTGACTTTC
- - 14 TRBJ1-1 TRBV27 CASSLGGAGAEAFF TGTGCCAGCAGTTTAGGGGGGGCCGGCGCTGAAGCTTTCTTT
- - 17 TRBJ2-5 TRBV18 CASSPPSLGRYQETQYF TGTGCCAGCTCACCACCGTCCCTAGGGCGTTACCAAGAGACCCAGTACTTC
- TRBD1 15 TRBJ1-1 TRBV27 CASSFSQGRVPEAFF TGTGCCAGCAGTTTCTCACAGGGGCGGGTACCTGAAGCTTTCTTT
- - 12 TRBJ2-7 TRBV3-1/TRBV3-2 CASSPLRGEQYF TGTGCCAGCAGCCCCCTTCGTGGCGAGCAGTACTTC
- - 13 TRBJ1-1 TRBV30 CAWSVGGAAEAFF TGTGCCTGGAGTGTTGGAGGGGCCGCTGAAGCTTTCTTT
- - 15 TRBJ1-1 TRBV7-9 CASSLGQGPNTEAFF TGTGCCAGCAGCTTAGGTCAGGGCCCGAACACTGAAGCTTTCTTT
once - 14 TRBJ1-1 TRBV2 CASSGRGSNTEAFF TGTGCCAGCAGTGGCAGGGGATCTAACACTGAAGCTTTCTTT
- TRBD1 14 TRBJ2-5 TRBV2 CASIIGTGRETQYF TGTGCCAGCATCATTGGGACAGGGAGAGAGACCCAGTACTTC
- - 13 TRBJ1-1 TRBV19 CASSVSRNTEAFF TGTGCCAGTAGTGTTTCGCGAAACACTGAAGCTTTCTTT
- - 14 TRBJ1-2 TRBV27 CASSSPGLGYGYTF TGTGCCAGTAGTTCACCGGGGCTGGGCTATGGCTACACCTTC
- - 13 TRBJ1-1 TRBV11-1 CASSYLGPQGAFF TGTGCCAGCAGCTACCTGGGACCCCAAGGGGCTTTCTTT
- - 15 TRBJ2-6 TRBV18 CASSPLDSGANVLTF TGTGCCAGCTCACCTCTAGACTCTGGGGCCAACGTCCTGACTTTC
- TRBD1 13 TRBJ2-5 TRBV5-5 CASGTGDQETQYF TGTGCCAGCGGAACAGGGGATCAAGAGACCCAGTACTTC
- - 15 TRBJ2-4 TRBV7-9 CASSLSELAKNIQYF TGTGCCAGCAGCTTATCTGAGCTCGCCAAAAACATTCAGTACTTC
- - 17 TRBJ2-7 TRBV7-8 CASTERAGQARTYEQYF TGTGCCAGCACCGAGAGAGCGGGACAGGCTAGGACCTACGAGCAGTACTTC
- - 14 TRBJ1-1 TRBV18 CASSPGTAAVEAFF TGTGCCAGCTCACCCGGGACCGCTGCCGTTGAAGCTTTCTTT
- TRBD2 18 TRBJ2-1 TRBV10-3 CAICGGGGAGSSYNEQFF TGTGCCATCTGTGGGGGGGGTGGAGCGGGTAGCTCCTACAATGAGCAGTTCTTC
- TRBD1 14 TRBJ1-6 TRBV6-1 CASSDTGVNSPLHF TGTGCCAGCAGTGATACAGGGGTTAATTCACCCCTCCACTTT
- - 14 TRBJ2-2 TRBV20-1 CSASRQGGTGELFF TGCAGTGCTAGTCGACAGGGAGGAACCGGGGAGCTGTTTTTT
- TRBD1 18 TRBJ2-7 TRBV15 CATSRDWGQAGGLYEQYF TGTGCCACCAGCAGAGATTGGGGGCAGGCAGGGGGCCTCTACGAGCAGTACTTC
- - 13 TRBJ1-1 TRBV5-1 CASSLARTEGAFF TGCGCCAGCAGCTTGGCCCGAACCGAAGGAGCTTTCTTT
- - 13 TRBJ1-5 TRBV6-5 CASKLSSNQPQHF TGTGCCAGCAAGCTATCTAGCAATCAGCCCCAGCATTTT
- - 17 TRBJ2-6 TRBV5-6 CASSSPPGRSGANVLTF TGTGCCAGCAGCTCCCCGCCAGGGCGCTCTGGGGCCAACGTCCTGACTTTC
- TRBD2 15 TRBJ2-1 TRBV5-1 CASGLAGDGYNEQFF TGCGCCAGCGGACTAGCGGGAGATGGTTACAATGAGCAGTTCTTC
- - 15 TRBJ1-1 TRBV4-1 CASSQEEGGNTEAFF TGCGCCAGCAGCCAAGAGGAGGGGGGGAACACTGAAGCTTTCTTT
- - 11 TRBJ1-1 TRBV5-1 CASSSSSEAFF TGCGCCAGCAGCTCAAGTAGTGAAGCTTTCTTT
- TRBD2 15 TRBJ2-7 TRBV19 CASSNGLAGSYEQYF TGTGCCAGTAGTAACGGACTAGCGGGTTCCTACGAGCAGTACTTC
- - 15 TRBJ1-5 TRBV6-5 CASSRDRNSNQPQHF TGTGCCAGCAGCCGCGACAGGAATAGCAATCAGCCCCAGCATTTT
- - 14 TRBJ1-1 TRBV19 CASSMGGAVTEAFF TGTGCCAGTAGTATGGGAGGGGCCGTCACTGAAGCTTTCTTT
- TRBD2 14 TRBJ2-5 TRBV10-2 CASKGLAAVETQYF TGCGCCAGCAAGGGACTAGCCGCCGTAGAGACCCAGTACTTC
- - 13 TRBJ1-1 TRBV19 CASLRTENTEAFF TGTGCCAGTTTACGGACTGAGAACACTGAAGCTTTCTTT
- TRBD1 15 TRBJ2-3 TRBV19 CASSGTGQLADTQYF TGTGCCAGTAGTGGCACGGGACAGTTAGCAGATACGCAGTATTTT
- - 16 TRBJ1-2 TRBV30 CAWSVTERVQGYGYTF TGTGCCTGGAGTGTAACGGAGAGGGTTCAGGGCTATGGCTACACCTTC
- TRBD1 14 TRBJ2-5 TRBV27 CASSSGTGEGTQYF TGTGCCAGCAGTTCCGGGACAGGGGAAGGGACCCAGTACTTC
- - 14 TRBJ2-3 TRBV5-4 CASSLTPSTDTQYF TGTGCCAGCAGCTTGACGCCTAGCACAGATACGCAGTATTTT
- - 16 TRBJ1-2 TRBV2 CASSEDWAGINYGYTF TGTGCCAGCAGTGAAGATTGGGCAGGGATAAACTATGGCTACACCTTC